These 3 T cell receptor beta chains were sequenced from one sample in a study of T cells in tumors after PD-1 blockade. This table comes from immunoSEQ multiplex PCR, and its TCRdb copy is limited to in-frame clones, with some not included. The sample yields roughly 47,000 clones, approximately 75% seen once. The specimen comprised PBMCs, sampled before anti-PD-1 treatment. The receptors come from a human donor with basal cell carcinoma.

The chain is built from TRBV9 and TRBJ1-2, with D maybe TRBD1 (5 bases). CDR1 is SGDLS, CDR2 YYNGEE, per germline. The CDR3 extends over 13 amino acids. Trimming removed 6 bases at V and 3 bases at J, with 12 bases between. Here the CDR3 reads CASKSSGHYGYTF. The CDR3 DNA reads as TGTGCCAGCAAGTCCTCAGGGCACTATGGCTACACCTTC.

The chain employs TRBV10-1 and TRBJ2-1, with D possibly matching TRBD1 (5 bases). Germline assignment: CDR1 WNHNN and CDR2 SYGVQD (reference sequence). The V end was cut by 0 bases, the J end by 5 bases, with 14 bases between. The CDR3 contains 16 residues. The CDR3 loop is CASSESGLGAHNEQFF. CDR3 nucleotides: TGCGCCAGCAGTGAGTCGGGGCTGGGTGCCCACAATGAGCAGTTCTTC.

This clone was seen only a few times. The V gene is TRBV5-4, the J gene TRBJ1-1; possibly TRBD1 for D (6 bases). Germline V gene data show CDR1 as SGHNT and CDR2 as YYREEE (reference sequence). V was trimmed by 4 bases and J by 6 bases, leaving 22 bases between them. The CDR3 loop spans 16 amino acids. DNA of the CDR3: TGTGCCAGCAGCACCGGGACACCCAACGGAGGTTCTGAAGCTTTCTTT. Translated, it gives CASSTGTPNGGSEAFF.